A selection of T cell receptor beta chains follows, all from one sample in a study of cytomegalovirus exposure and HLA in healthy donors. Assay: immunoSEQ multiplex PCR; the TCRdb copy retains only in-frame clones and omits some. The table has around 100,000 clones, 55% to 75% seen once. The material sequenced was PBMCs. All receptors derive from a man under 40 in good health and CMV-seropositive. CDR3s include the opening cysteine and the closing phenylalanine or tryptophan. The D gene is left open where the match is weak. Size values are once, few and many counts, or a class for expanded clones, and some rows have none.

v_call: TRBV5-1; clone_size: once; d_call: NA; j_call: TRBJ1-1; cdr3_nt: TGCGCCAGCAGCTTGGTCCGGGGGAACACTGAAGCTTTCTTT; cdr3_aa: CASSLVRGNTEAFF
v_call: TRBV4-1; clone_size: NA; d_call: NA; j_call: TRBJ1-2; cdr3_nt: TGCGCCAGCAGCTTGGTCCGGACAGATGTTGACTATGGCTACACCTTC; cdr3_aa: CASSLVRTDVDYGYTF
v_call: TRBV27; clone_size: NA; d_call: NA; j_call: TRBJ1-3; cdr3_nt: TGTGCCAGCAGTCTCCTGGGAGGAGGAGGAAACACCATATATTTT; cdr3_aa: CASSLLGGGGNTIYF
v_call: TRBV5-6; clone_size: NA; d_call: NA; j_call: TRBJ2-2; cdr3_nt: TGTGCCAGCAGCTTGAGGACACTGAACACCGGGGAGCTGTTTTTT; cdr3_aa: CASSLRTLNTGELFF
v_call: TRBV5-4; clone_size: NA; d_call: TRBD1; j_call: TRBJ1-1; cdr3_nt: TGTGCCAGCACCCCGACAGGGGTGCTGACTGAAGCTTTCTTT; cdr3_aa: CASTPTGVLTEAFF
v_call: TRBV10-3; clone_size: NA; d_call: NA; j_call: TRBJ1-5; cdr3_nt: TGTGCCATCAGTGAGTTACAGTTAGATCAGCCCCAGCATTTT; cdr3_aa: CAISELQLDQPQHF
v_call: TRBV7-9; clone_size: few; d_call: NA; j_call: TRBJ2-3; cdr3_nt: TGTGCCAGCAGCTTAGCATCTAGTAACACAGATACGCAGTATTTT; cdr3_aa: CASSLASSNTDTQYF
v_call: TRBV5-6; clone_size: NA; d_call: NA; j_call: TRBJ2-3; cdr3_nt: TGTGCCAGCAGCCGGATAATAGCAAATACAGATACGCAGTATTTT; cdr3_aa: CASSRIIANTDTQYF
v_call: TRBV12-5; clone_size: NA; d_call: NA; j_call: TRBJ2-7; cdr3_nt: TGTGCTAGTGGTTCAATTAGGGGCCACGAGCAGTACTTC; cdr3_aa: CASGSIRGHEQYF
v_call: TRBV6-5; clone_size: NA; d_call: TRBD1; j_call: TRBJ2-6; cdr3_nt: TGTGCCACCTTAACAGGGGCTGGGGCCAACGTCCTGACTTTC; cdr3_aa: CATLTGAGANVLTF